These 17 T cell receptor beta chains were sequenced from one sample in a study of PD-1 blockade in classical Hodgkin lymphoma. Relapses following autologous stem cell transplantation were seen in all patients, with brentuximab vedotin exposure varying. Repertoires were generated with immunoSEQ multiplex PCR, while TCRdb's copy carries only in-frame clones and drops some. Among tens of thousands of clones listed, 89% were seen once. The material sequenced was peripheral blood mononuclear cells (PBMCs), taken at baseline. The receptors were gathered from a human donor with classical Hodgkin lymphoma.

V gene TRBV5-1 combines with J gene TRBJ1-2; TRBD1 might be the D (5 bases). Germline CDR1 SGHRS, CDR2 YFSETQ. Trimming removed 4 bases at V and 0 bases at J, with 10 bases between. The CDR3 is 14 residues long. The CDR3 region is CASSLDTSNYGYTF. CDR3 coding DNA: TGCGCCAGCAGCCTGGACACTTCTAACTATGGCTACACCTTC.

This chain uses TRBV6-5 with TRBJ2-3, with 8 nucleotides matching TRBD2. Germline loops: CDR1 MNHEY, CDR2 SVGAGI. CDR3 length: 15 residues. J was trimmed by 2 bases and V by 6 bases; bases with no gene match: 7. CDR3 loop: CASSGGAEVTDTQYF. The CDR3 nucleotides are TGTGCCAGCAGCGGGGGGGCCGAAGTCACAGATACGCAGTATTTT.

The rearrangement uses TRBV7-6 and TRBJ2-5, with a weak D call TRBD2 (6 bases). Trimming took 0 bases from V and 1 from J, leaving 9 bases between them. The CDR3 spans 15 residues. Germline CDR1 and CDR2: SGHVS and FNYEAQ. CDR3 sequence reads: CASSLAGGGQETQYF. CDR3 in DNA: TGTGCCAGCAGCTTAGCGGGAGGAGGCCAAGAGACCCAGTACTTC.

The CDR3 protein is CASSEFWTSGTDTQYF. The DNA for the CDR3 is TGTGCCAGCAGTGAATTTTGGACTAGCGGCACAGATACGCAGTATTTT. V usage is TRBV6-1 and J usage is TRBJ2-3, with 9 nucleotides matching TRBD2. Germline CDR1 is MNHNS and CDR2 is SASEGT. This CDR3 is 16 amino acids long. The junction had 4 bases not matched to a gene; V was cut back by 2 bases and J by 1 base.

The DNA of the CDR3 is TGTGCCAGTAGTATACGGGGAGGATCAGGGGCCCAGCATTTT. Amino acid sequence: CASSIRGGSGAQHF. The chain links TRBV19 to TRBJ1-5; possible D gene TRBD1, 6 bases. The CDR3 length is 14 residues. V dropped 2 bases and J dropped 11 bases, with 16 bases sitting between them. Germline loops: CDR1 LNHDA, CDR2 SQIVND (reference sequence).

The CDR3 loop reads CASRPTGGPYEQYF. Written as DNA, the CDR3 is TGTGCCAGCAGACCTACAGGGGGCCCCTACGAGCAGTACTTC. The J gene is TRBJ2-7, the V gene TRBV2, with TRBD1 matching over 9 bases. The length of the CDR3 is 14 residues. CDR1 is SNHLY, CDR2 FYNNEI, per germline. The trim removed 6 bases at V and 2 bases at J, leaving 5 bases unmatched.

This rearrangement joins TRBV5-1 to TRBJ1-1; D is ambiguous. This CDR3 has 16 residues. Trimming took 0 bases from V and 1 from J, leaving 13 bases between them. Germline V gene sequence: CDR1 SGHRS, CDR2 YFSETQ. CDR3 region: CASSLGSSIRNTEAFF. The DNA for the CDR3 is TGCGCCAGCAGCTTGGGCTCATCTATCCGGAACACTGAAGCTTTCTTT.

V is TRBV6-5 and J is TRBJ2-7; D uncertain. V was pared by 5 bases and J by 6 bases, with 17 bases between. Germline loops: CDR1 MNHEY, CDR2 SVGAGI. The CDR3 is 14 residues long. In nucleotides, the CDR3 is TGTGCCAGCAGTCCTAGAGTCGGATTCTCCGAGCAGTACTTC. The encoded protein is CASSPRVGFSEQYF.

The chain employs TRBV28 and TRBJ1-3, with 9 bases aligning to TRBD1. This CDR3 comprises 14 residues. In germline, CDR1 is MDHEN, CDR2 SYDVKM. V dropped 7 bases and J dropped 2; count of bases not matched to a gene: 3. The CDR3, as DNA: TGTGCCAGCATCCGGGACAGGGCTGGAAACACCATATATTTT. This translates into CASIRDRAGNTIYF. The whole variable domain, remainder taken from reference TRBV28 and TRBJ1-3, is DVKVTQSSRYLVKRTGEKVFLECVQDMDHENMFWYRQDPGLGLRLIYFSYDVKMKEKGDIPEGYSVSREKKERFSLILESASTNQTSMYLCASIRDRAGNTIYFGEGSWLTVV.

The rearrangement joins TRBV2 to TRBJ2-2; 10 nucleotides agree with TRBD1. V shed 6 bases and J 5 bases; nucleotides not matched to a gene: 9. The CDR3 contains 16 residues. Germline V lookup: CDR1 SNHLY, CDR2 FYNNEI. The CDR3 loop reads CASSDRGQGGTGELFF. The CDR3 DNA follows: TGTGCCAGCAGCGACCGCGGACAGGGGGGGACCGGGGAGCTGTTTTTT.

The chain links TRBV2 to TRBJ2-4; no reliable D call. The CDR3 has 13 residues. V was trimmed by 4 bases and J by 2 bases, leaving 6 bases between them. Per the germline V gene, CDR1 is SNHLY and CDR2 is FYNNEI. For the CDR3, the DNA is TGTGCCAGCAGTGGCCGAACCAAAAACATTCAGTACTTC. It codes for CASSGRTKNIQYF.

This chain joins TRBV12-5 and TRBJ2-3; D is unresolved. The CDR3 contains 13 residues. Germline CDR1 LGHNT, CDR2 FRNRAP. Deletions cut 9 bases from V and 2 bases from J, with 12 bases between. The CDR3 DNA reads TGTGCTAGCGGCCCTTCGAACACAGATACGCAGTATTTT. This gives the protein CASGPSNTDTQYF.

The chain employs TRBV30 and TRBJ2-7; D ambiguous. The V and J ends lost 3 bases and 4 bases respectively, with 10 bases between them. CDR1 is GTSNPN, CDR2 SVGIG, per germline (reference sequence). The CDR3 runs to 12 residues. In DNA form, the CDR3 reads TGTGCCTGGAGAAAGTTGGGGTACGAGCAGTACTTC. Protein sequence: CAWRKLGYEQYF.

This clone was counted between two and nine times. This rearrangement joins TRBV27 to TRBJ1-5; D gene ambiguous. The ends were cut back, 2 bases at V and 7 bases at J, with 12 bases in the middle. The CDR3 has 14 amino acids. CDR1 is MNHEY and CDR2 is SMNVEV in the germline V gene (reference sequence). The CDR3 DNA sequence: TGTGCCAGCAGTTTAAGGCCCCTCAGGCAGCCCCAGCATTTT. Residues: CASSLRPLRQPQHF.

V and J are TRBV9 and TRBJ1-3; 10 bases are a match to TRBD1. In germline, CDR1 is SGDLS, CDR2 YYNGEE. The CDR3 runs 15 residues. Unmatched junction bases numbered 1, after V lost 2 bases and J lost 2 bases. CDR3 in amino acids: CASSVGQGTGNTIYF. The DNA for the CDR3 is TGTGCCAGCAGCGTGGGACAGGGGACTGGAAACACCATATATTTT.

V usage is TRBV29-1 and J usage is TRBJ2-7, with TRBD1 matching 8 bases. CDR3 size: 13 residues. Germline loops: CDR1 SQVTM, CDR2 ANQGSEA. V trimming: 6 bases; J trimming: 4 bases; junction bases outside the gene matches: 8. The CDR3 here is CSVQVDRAYEQYF. In DNA form, the CDR3 reads TGCAGCGTGCAAGTGGACAGGGCGTACGAGCAGTACTTC.

The chain employs TRBV5-6 and TRBJ2-7; D perhaps matches TRBD2 (6 bases). With 4 bases removed from V and 4 bases from J, the gap between germline ends came to 9 bases. The CDR3 length is 12 residues. CDR1 and CDR2 (germline): SGHDT, YYEEEE. In DNA form, the CDR3 reads TGTGCCAGCAGCCGTCGGGGGTACGAGCAGTACTTC. Amino acids: CASSRRGYEQYF.